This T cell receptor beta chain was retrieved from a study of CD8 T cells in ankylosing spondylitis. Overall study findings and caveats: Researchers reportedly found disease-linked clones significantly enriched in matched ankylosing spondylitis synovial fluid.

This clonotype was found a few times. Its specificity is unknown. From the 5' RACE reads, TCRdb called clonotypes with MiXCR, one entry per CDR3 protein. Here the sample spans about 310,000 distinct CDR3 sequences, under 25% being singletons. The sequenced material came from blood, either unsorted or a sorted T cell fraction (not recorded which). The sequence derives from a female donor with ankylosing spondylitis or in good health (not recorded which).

This CDR3 is CSARGQGIIDQPQHF. The CDR3 DNA is TGCAGTGCTAGAGGGCAGGGGATAATTGATCAGCCCCAGCATTTT. The chain carries TRBV20-1 and TRBJ1-5, with D perhaps TRBD1 (6 bases). Looked up from germline, CDR1 is DFQATT and CDR2 is SNEGSKA (reference sequence). The length of the CDR3 is 15 residues. The germline V and J ends were trimmed by 1 base and 5 bases, with 15 bases remaining between them.